Presented here are 15 T cell receptor beta chains from one specimen sequenced in a study of chemoradiotherapy in HPV16-positive cancers. Sequenced by immunoSEQ multiplex PCR; TCRdb stores in-frame clones only, minus some. Of 13,000 or so clones detected, about 85% appear once; the ten largest clones hold 5.5% to 7.5%. The specimen was blood, collected from a patient who underwent chemoradiotherapy. The receptors stem from a human donor with HPV-associated anogenital cancer.

This clone was counted a single time. The chain uses TRBV28 and TRBJ2-2, with D possibly matching TRBD1 (5 bases). Germline lookup yields CDR1 MDHEN and CDR2 SYDVKM. The V end was cut by 11 bases, the J end by 7 bases, with 17 bases between. CDR3 length: 13 amino acids. CDR3 amino acids: CASRQGVVGELFF. CDR3 sequence (DNA): TGTGCCTCGCGACAAGGGGTGGTCGGGGAGCTGTTTTTT.

The table lists this clone with a few counts. The chain employs TRBV7-2 and TRBJ1-3; 9 bases line up with TRBD1. The CDR3 runs 15 residues. V trimming: 4 bases; J trimming: 4 bases; junction bases outside the gene matches: 5. Germline assignment: CDR1 SGHTA and CDR2 FQGNSA. For the CDR3, the DNA is TGTGCCAGCAGCTATGGGACAGGGAAGGGAAACACCATATATTTT. Its protein product is CASSYGTGKGNTIYF. The full variable domain, completed using reference TRBV7-2 and TRBJ1-3, is GAGVSQSPSNKVTEKGKDVELRCDPISGHTALYWYRQSLGQGLEFLIYFQGNSAPDKSGLPSDRFSAERTGGSVSTLTIQRTQQEDSAVYLCASSYGTGKGNTIYFGEGSWLTVV.

The chain combines TRBV15 with TRBJ2-2, with 8 positions matching TRBD2. Germline V gene lookup returns CDR1 LNHNV and CDR2 YYDKDF (reference sequence). Trimming cost V 2 bases and J 1 base; bases outside gene matches: 0. This CDR3 is 15 amino acids long. The CDR3 sequence: CATSRSGGNTGELFF. The CDR3, as DNA: TGTGCCACCAGCAGAAGCGGGGGGAACACCGGGGAGCTGTTTTTT.

The chain employs TRBV5-1 and TRBJ1-1; 10 bases match TRBD1. Germline V gives CDR1 SGHRS, CDR2 YFSETQ. CDR3 size: 18 residues. V was pared by 2 bases and J by 3 bases, with 13 bases of the junction left unmatched. The CDR3, as DNA: TGCGCCAGCAGCTTAGGTAGATGGACAGGGGGGGTCCACACTGAAGCTTTCTTT. This encodes CASSLGRWTGGVHTEAFF.

The chain couples TRBV27 to TRBJ1-1; 8 bases fit TRBD1. Germline-derived CDR1 and CDR2 are MNHEY and SMNVEV (reference sequence). J was trimmed by 4 bases and V by 2 bases; bases with no gene match: 6. CDR3 length: 15 residues. CDR3 sequence reads: CASSLRGGQGTEAFF. The CDR3 DNA reads as TGTGCCAGCAGTTTACGCGGTGGACAGGGCACTGAAGCTTTCTTT.

This chain joins TRBV5-8 and TRBJ1-2; D unclear. Trimming took 0 bases from V and 5 from J, leaving 8 bases between them. The CDR3 is 13 residues long. Germline V gene data show CDR1 as SGHTS and CDR2 as YDEGEE. CDR3 in amino acids: CASSLVSIYGYTF. The CDR3 DNA reads TGTGCCAGCAGCTTGGTGTCCATTTATGGCTACACCTTC.

The chain couples TRBV18 to TRBJ2-7; possible D gene TRBD2, 5 bases. Germline-derived CDR1 and CDR2 are KGHSH and LQKENI. V lost 3 bases and J 7 bases, leaving 16 bases between the germline ends. CDR3 length equals 14 residues. CDR3 protein: CASSPLSPSGEQYF. CDR3 nucleotide sequence: TGTGCCAGCTCACCCCTTAGCCCTTCGGGAGAGCAGTACTTC.

In its sample, this clone was seen once. This chain connects TRBV6-4 to TRBJ2-2; D tentatively reads TRBD1 or TRBD2 (5 bases each). Germline V CDR1 and CDR2: MRHNA, SNTAGT. Trimming removed 1 base from V and 6 bases from J, with 9 bases in between. CDR3 length: 14 amino acids. The CDR3 loop is CASSDLVGAGELFF. In DNA form, the CDR3 reads TGTGCCAGCAGTGACTTAGTGGGGGCCGGGGAGCTGTTTTTT.

The chain is built from TRBV30 and TRBJ1-2; D is unclear. The germline gives CDR1 GTSNPN, CDR2 SVGIG (reference sequence). The CDR3 sequence is 13 residues long. V was clipped by 1 base and J by 2 bases, with 8 bases between them. For the CDR3, the DNA is TGTGCCTGGAGTGAGTCGGGGAACTATGGCTACACCTTC. Translation gives CAWSESGNYGYTF.

V usage is TRBV6-1 and J usage is TRBJ2-5; TRBD2 agrees at 10 bases. This CDR3 region has 14 residues. CDR1 is MNHNS and CDR2 is SASEGT in the germline V gene. V was clipped by 3 bases and J by 5 bases; unmatched bases: 3. The CDR3 protein is CASSDLAGVETQYF. The CDR3 coding sequence is TGTGCCAGCAGTGACCTAGCGGGGGTGGAGACCCAGTACTTC.

Concerning this clone: The same CDR3 arises from other DNA sequences in this sample as well. This chain joins TRBV5-5 and TRBJ1-1; D uncertain. CDR3 size: 14 residues. The germline gives CDR1 SGHKS, CDR2 YYEKEE (reference sequence). V was shortened by 3 bases and J by 11 bases, with 20 bases between the two germline ends. CDR3 DNA: TGTGCCAGCAGCTCCCGAGGGCAGGCCCTGGCGGCTTTCTTT. Its protein is CASSSRGQALAAFF.

V gene TRBV7-2 combines with J gene TRBJ1-5; no reliable D call. Trimming cost V 4 bases and J 2 bases, with 9 bases left between them. The CDR3 sequence is 14 residues long. The germline V gene has CDR1 SGHTA and CDR2 FQGNSA. CDR3 DNA: TGTGCCAGCAGCTCGGACGGGCGCAATCAGCCCCAGCATTTT. This gives the protein CASSSDGRNQPQHF.

The V gene is TRBV19, the J gene TRBJ1-4; no clear D gene. Germline V CDR1 and CDR2: LNHDA, SQIVND (reference sequence). The V end lost 4 bases, the J end lost 4 bases, and 13 bases lay between the germline ends. The CDR3 runs 15 residues. The CDR3 loop is CASSTYGRYNEKLFF. The DNA of the CDR3 is TGTGCCAGTAGTACCTATGGGAGGTATAATGAAAAACTGTTTTTT.

The genes are TRBV11-1 and TRBJ1-2, with D tentatively TRBD1 (6 bases). The ends were cut back, 2 bases at V and 4 bases at J, with 14 bases in the middle. This CDR3 comprises 15 residues. Germline CDR1 and CDR2: SGHAT and FQDESV (reference sequence). CDR3 protein: CASSLSQGRSYGYTF. The CDR3 DNA is TGTGCCAGCAGCTTATCACAGGGAAGGAGCTATGGCTACACCTTC. The variable domain in full, with the rest retrieved from reference TRBV11-1 and TRBJ1-2, is EAEVAQSPRYKITEKSQAVAFWCDPISGHATLYWYRQILGQGPELLVQFQDESVVDDSQLPKDRFSAERLKGVDSTLKIQPAELGDSAMYLCASSLSQGRSYGYTFGSGTRLTVV.

J is TRBJ1-2 and V is TRBV7-3; D unclear. The CDR3 length is 13 residues. Deletions cut 4 bases from V and 0 bases from J, with 6 bases between. Germline CDR1 reads SGHTA; CDR2 reads FQGTGA. The CDR3 nucleotides read TGTGCCAGCAGCTCCGGGGCTAACTATGGCTACACCTTC. Residues: CASSSGANYGYTF.